One sample yielded the 16 T cell receptor beta chains listed below, sequenced in a study of control samples from healthy donors and cancer patients. The method was immunoSEQ multiplex PCR; TCRdb's version includes in-frame clones alone and lacks a portion of them. This table holds roughly 150,000 clones, more than 85% found once. Sequenced input: blood. All receptors derive from a man over 45 in good health.

This chain joins TRBV2 and TRBJ2-5; 7 bases line up with TRBD2. V was pared by 6 bases and J by 1 base, with 5 bases of the junction left unmatched. Germline V lookup: CDR1 SNHLY, CDR2 FYNNEI. The CDR3 is 14 residues long. In DNA, the CDR3 is TGTGCCAGCAGGAGGGGAGGGAGCCAAGAGACCCAGTACTTC. It translates to CASRRGGSQETQYF.

The V gene is TRBV11-2, the J gene TRBJ1-1; a possible D gene is TRBD1 (5 bases). Germline V gene data show CDR1 as SGHAT and CDR2 as FQNNGV. This CDR3 has 13 amino acids. V gave up 3 bases and J gave up 5 bases, with 10 bases separating them. DNA for the CDR3: TGTGCCAGCAGCTTGAGGACAAATACTGAAGCTTTCTTT. Its translation is CASSLRTNTEAFF.

The chain links TRBV27 to TRBJ2-1, with TRBD2 identical over 9 bases. The CDR3 runs to 16 residues. The trim removed 2 bases at V and 4 bases at J, leaving 6 bases unmatched. CDR1 is MNHEY and CDR2 is SMNVEV in the germline V gene (reference sequence). For the CDR3, the DNA is TGTGCCAGCAGTTTAAGCCTAGCGGGGATGTACAATGAGCAGTTCTTC. Encoded protein: CASSLSLAGMYNEQFF.

The J gene is TRBJ1-6, the V gene TRBV27, with D perhaps matching TRBD1 (5 bases). Between the trimmed V and J ends, which lost 3 bases and 10 bases, there was a span of 19 bases. Germline CDR1 MNHEY, CDR2 SMNVEV (reference sequence). CDR3 length: 16 amino acids. The CDR3 coding sequence is TGTGCCAGCAGTTTGCAAGGGACGGACCTTTGGTCACCCCTCCACTTT. Its translation is CASSLQGTDLWSPLHF.

This clone has only one observation. The chain couples TRBV19 to TRBJ2-7, with D tentatively TRBD1 or TRBD2 (5 bases each). The CDR3 sequence is 18 residues long. Trimming pared 0 bases from V and 5 bases from J, leaving 23 bases between. CDR1 and CDR2 (germline): LNHDA, SQIVND (reference sequence). In DNA, the CDR3 is TGTGCCAGTAGTATAGAGGCCGGGCTCCGCGGCGAGGGGAACGAGCAGTACTTC. Protein: CASSIEAGLRGEGNEQYF.

This chain joins TRBV12-3 or TRBV12-4 and TRBJ2-2; D is unresolved. Trimming removed 5 bases from V and 3 bases from J, with 1 base in between. The CDR3 totals 11 residues. For the CDR3, the DNA is TGTGCCAGCAGTCACACCGGGGAGCTGTTTTTT. It is translated as CASSHTGELFF.

The rearrangement uses TRBV28 and TRBJ1-5; possible D gene TRBD1, 6 bases. Trimming cost V 2 bases and J 6 bases, with 14 bases left between them. This CDR3 comprises 15 residues. Germline V CDR1 and CDR2: MDHEN, SYDVKM. In DNA form, the CDR3 reads TGTGCCAGCAGTTTAATTGGCAGGGGCGGTCAGCCCCAGCATTTT. Protein: CASSLIGRGGQPQHF.

The rearrangement joins TRBV30 to TRBJ1-5, with no clear D. The CDR3 loop spans 13 amino acids. Per the germline V gene, CDR1 is GTSNPN and CDR2 is SVGIG (reference sequence). Trimming took 0 bases from V and 5 from J, leaving 8 bases between them. The CDR3: CAWSVKGDQPQHF. CDR3 DNA sequence: TGTGCCTGGAGTGTTAAGGGCGATCAGCCCCAGCATTTT.

This clone was counted only a few times. Different DNA sequences within this sample yield the same CDR3. The CDR3 nucleotides are TGCGCCAGCAGCCAAGGGTCCTATAATTCACCCCTCCACTTT. Translation: CASSQGSYNSPLHF. The V gene is TRBV4-1, the J gene TRBJ1-6; D not resolved. V lost 1 base to trimming and J lost 1 base, with 2 bases between them. Germline CDR1 reads MGHRA; CDR2 reads YSYEKL. The CDR3 is 14 residues long.

CDR3 nucleotides: TGTGCCAGCAGTTACAAGGAGTCTGAGCAGTTCTTC. Amino acids: CASSYKESEQFF. This chain uses TRBV6-6 with TRBJ2-1; D not resolved. Germline V lookup: CDR1 MNHNY, CDR2 SVGAGI (reference sequence). The CDR3 contains 12 residues. The V end was cut by 2 bases, the J end by 9 bases, with 8 bases between.

This chain links TRBV4-1 with TRBJ2-2; 10 bases fit TRBD2. Looked up from germline, CDR1 is MGHRA and CDR2 is YSYEKL. V trimming: 1 base; J trimming: 3 bases; junction bases outside the gene matches: 14. The CDR3 spans 20 residues. CDR3 sequence (DNA): TGCGCCAGCAGCCAAGCCGGAGCGGGAGGGCCTAGGGGGTACACCGGGGAGCTGTTTTTT. This encodes CASSQAGAGGPRGYTGELFF.

CDR3 DNA: TGTGCCAGCAGTGGGGGGGGACAGGGGTACAATCAGCCCCAGCATTTT. Protein product: CASSGGGQGYNQPQHF. V usage is TRBV2 and J usage is TRBJ1-5, with 10 bases aligning to TRBD1. The V and J ends lost 4 bases and 3 bases, in that order; junction bases with no gene match: 6. The CDR3 is 16 residues long. The germline gives CDR1 SNHLY, CDR2 FYNNEI.

V is TRBV11-1 and J is TRBJ2-2, with TRBD2 matching 8 bases. Germline CDR1 is SGHAT and CDR2 is FQDESV (reference sequence). CDR3 length: 13 amino acids. V lost 5 bases, J lost 6 bases, and 2 bases stayed unmatched. The CDR3 loop reads CASSSGGAGELFF. The CDR3 DNA follows: TGTGCCAGCAGCAGCGGGGGTGCCGGGGAGCTGTTTTTT.

This clone was observed a few times. The chain has TRBV3-1 (or the pseudogene TRBV3-2) and TRBJ2-7, with 8 bases lining up with TRBD1. V was pared by 4 bases and J by 8 bases, with 4 bases of the junction left unmatched. The CDR3 runs to 12 residues. CDR1 and CDR2 from the germline V gene are LGHDT and YNNKEL (reference sequence). This CDR3 reads CASSPRTGQQYF. For the CDR3, the DNA is TGTGCCAGCAGCCCAAGGACAGGGCAGCAGTACTTC.

This clone was detected a few times. The chain recombines TRBV5-1 with TRBJ2-1, with TRBD2 matching 9 bases. CDR3 length: 17 amino acids. CDR1 is SGHRS and CDR2 is YFSETQ in the germline V gene. V lost 0 bases and J lost 2; bases outside the gene matches: 6. CDR3 in amino acids: CASSLGYVAGAYNEQFF. The CDR3 region has the DNA TGCGCCAGCAGCTTGGGGTACGTAGCGGGAGCCTACAATGAGCAGTTCTTC.

The V gene is TRBV6-1, the J gene TRBJ1-5; D perhaps matches TRBD1 (6 bases). Per germline, CDR1 MNHNS and CDR2 SASEGT. This CDR3 has 16 residues. Trimming shortened V by 2 bases and J by 4 bases, and 15 bases separated the two germline ends. CDR3 protein: CASSEYLYRENQPQHF. In DNA, the CDR3 is TGTGCCAGCAGTGAATATTTGTACAGGGAGAATCAGCCCCAGCATTTT.